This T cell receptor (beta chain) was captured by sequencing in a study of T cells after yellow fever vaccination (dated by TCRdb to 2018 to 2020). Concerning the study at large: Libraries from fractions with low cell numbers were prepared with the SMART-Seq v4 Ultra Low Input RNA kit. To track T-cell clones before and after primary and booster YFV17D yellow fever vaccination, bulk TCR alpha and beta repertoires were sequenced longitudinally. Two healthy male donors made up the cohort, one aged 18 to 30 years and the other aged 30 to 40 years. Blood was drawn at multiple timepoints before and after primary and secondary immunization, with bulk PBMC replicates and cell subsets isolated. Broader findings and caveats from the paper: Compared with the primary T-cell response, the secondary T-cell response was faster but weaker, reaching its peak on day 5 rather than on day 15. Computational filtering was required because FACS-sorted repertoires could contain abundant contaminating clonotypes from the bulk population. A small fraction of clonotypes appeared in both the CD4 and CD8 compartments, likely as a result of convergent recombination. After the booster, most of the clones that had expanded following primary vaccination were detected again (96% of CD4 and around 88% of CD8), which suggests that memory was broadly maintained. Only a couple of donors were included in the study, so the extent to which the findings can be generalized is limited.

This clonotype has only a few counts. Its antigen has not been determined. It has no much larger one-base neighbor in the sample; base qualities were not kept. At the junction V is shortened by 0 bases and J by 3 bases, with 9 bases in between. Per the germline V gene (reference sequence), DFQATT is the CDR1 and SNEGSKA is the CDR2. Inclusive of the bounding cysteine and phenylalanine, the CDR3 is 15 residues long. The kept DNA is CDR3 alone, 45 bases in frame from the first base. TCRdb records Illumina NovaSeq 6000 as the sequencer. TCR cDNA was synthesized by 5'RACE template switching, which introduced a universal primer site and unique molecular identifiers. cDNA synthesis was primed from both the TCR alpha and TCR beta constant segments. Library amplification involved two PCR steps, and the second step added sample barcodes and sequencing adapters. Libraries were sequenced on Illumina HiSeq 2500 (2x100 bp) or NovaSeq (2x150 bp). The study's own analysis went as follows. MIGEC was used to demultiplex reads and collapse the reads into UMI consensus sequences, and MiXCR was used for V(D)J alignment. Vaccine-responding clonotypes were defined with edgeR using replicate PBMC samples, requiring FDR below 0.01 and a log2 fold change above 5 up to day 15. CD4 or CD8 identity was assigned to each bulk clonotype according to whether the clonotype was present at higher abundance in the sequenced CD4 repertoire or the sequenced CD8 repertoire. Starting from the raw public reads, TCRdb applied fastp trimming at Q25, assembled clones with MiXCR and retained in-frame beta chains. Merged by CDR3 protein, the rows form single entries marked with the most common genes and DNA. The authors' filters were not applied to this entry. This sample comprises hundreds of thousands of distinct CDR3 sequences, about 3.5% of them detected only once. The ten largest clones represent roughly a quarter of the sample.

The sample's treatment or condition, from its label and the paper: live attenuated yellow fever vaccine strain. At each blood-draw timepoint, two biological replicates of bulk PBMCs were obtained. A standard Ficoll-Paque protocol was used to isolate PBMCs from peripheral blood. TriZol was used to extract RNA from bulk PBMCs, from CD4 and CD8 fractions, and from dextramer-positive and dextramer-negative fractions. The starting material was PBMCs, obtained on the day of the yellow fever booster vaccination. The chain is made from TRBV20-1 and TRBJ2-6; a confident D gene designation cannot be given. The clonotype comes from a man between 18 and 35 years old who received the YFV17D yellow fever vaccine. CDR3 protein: CSARDQVGGANVLTF. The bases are TGCAGTGCTAGAGATCAGGTTGGTGGGGCCAACGTCCTGACTTTC.